Below, 27 T cell receptor beta chains from the same sample are listed, as sequenced in a study of glioma-infiltrating T cells. Using RNA template, CDR3s of TCR alpha and beta were amplified with iRepertoire arm-PCR. TCRdb redid the calling of the multiplex PCR reads with MiXCR, one entry per CDR3 protein. The sample has around 350,000 distinct CDR3 sequences; 41% are singletons. Material for sequencing was glioma tissue, nonneoplastic brain tissue, or PBMCs (not recorded which). The source of these receptors is a human donor with low-grade glioma or glioblastoma, undergoing nonglioma brain surgery, or in good health (not recorded which).

This clonotype was detected a few times. The rearrangement uses TRBV4-3 and TRBJ2-1; a weak D match, TRBD1 (6 bases). Deletions cut 4 bases from V and 5 bases from J, with 18 bases between. Per germline, CDR1 LGHNA and CDR2 YSLEER. The length of the CDR3 is 16 residues. The CDR3 DNA sequence: TGCGCCAGCAGCCCCTCCCCGCTACAGGGACACAATGAGCAGTTCTTC. This translates into CASSPSPLQGHNEQFF.

This clonotype was observed a handful of times. This rearrangement joins TRBV4-3 to TRBJ2-1, with D possibly TRBD2 on 5 matching bases. Germline CDR1 LGHNA, CDR2 YSLEER. Between the trimmed V and J ends, which lost 0 bases and 0 bases, there was a span of 18 bases. This CDR3 spans 19 amino acids. The CDR3 nucleotides read TGCGCCAGCAGCCAAGAACGTTCCCGGGGTGGGGACTCCTACAATGAGCAGTTCTTC. The encoded protein is CASSQERSRGGDSYNEQFF.

This clonotype was found a few times. The chain uses TRBV7-2 and TRBJ2-7, with a weak D call TRBD2 (6 bases). The V end was cut by 4 bases, the J end by 2 bases, with 15 bases between. Germline CDR1 is SGHTA and CDR2 is FQGNSA. This CDR3 has 15 residues. The CDR3 loop is CASSSPGVATYEQYF. For the CDR3, the DNA is TGTGCCAGCAGCTCTCCGGGAGTTGCGACCTACGAGCAGTACTTC.

In this sample, this clonotype turned up once. The chain uses TRBV5-6 and TRBJ1-2; D possibly corresponds to TRBD1 (5 bases). This CDR3 comprises 15 residues. V dropped 4 bases and J dropped 1 base, with 14 bases sitting between them. CDR1 is SGHDT, CDR2 YYEEEE, per germline. DNA of the CDR3: TGTGCCAGCAGCCTTAGGGACGGAAGTAACTATGGCTACACCTTC. As protein: CASSLRDGSNYGYTF.

Only one count was recorded for this clonotype. V and J are TRBV7-2 and TRBJ2-3, with D unclear. V lost 5 bases and J 10 bases, leaving 25 bases between the germline ends. Germline V gene data show CDR1 as SGHTA and CDR2 as FQGNSA. This CDR3 contains 16 residues. The chain's CDR3 is CASSTRGGFPNWSQYF. The CDR3 DNA reads TGTGCCAGCAGCACCCGTGGCGGTTTCCCCAATTGGTCGCAGTATTTT. Complete variable domain (other parts from reference TRBV7-2 and TRBJ2-3): GAGVSQSPSNKVTEKGKDVELRCDPISGHTALYWYRQSLGQGLEFLIYFQGNSAPDKSGLPSDRFSAERTGGSVSTLTIQRTQQEDSAVYLCASSTRGGFPNWSQYFGPGTRLTVL.

This clonotype showed up just a few times. The rearrangement links TRBV6-1 to TRBJ2-1, with 11 positions matching TRBD2. Germline CDR1 MNHNS, CDR2 SASEGT. V gave up 6 bases and J gave up 4 bases; unmatched junction bases: 8. The CDR3 runs to 16 residues. The CDR3 nucleotides are TGTGCCAGCAGAAACGGGGCTAGCGGGAGGTACAATGAGCAGTTCTTC. Translated, it gives CASRNGASGRYNEQFF.

As regards this clonotype: A much larger clonotype is one base distant, so this may be a read error. The V and J genes are TRBV6-1 and TRBJ2-1; D ambiguous. The V gene's germline CDR1 is MNHNS and CDR2 SASEGT. Trimming removed 5 bases at V and 5 bases at J, with 10 bases between. This CDR3 is 13 amino acids long. CDR3 sequence (DNA): TGTGCCAGCAGTTTAGTGTACCACAATGAGCAGTTCTTC. Protein product: CASSLVYHNEQFF.

This clonotype was seen many times. The rearrangement joins TRBV4-3 to TRBJ2-1, with D tentatively TRBD2 (6 bases). V was pared by 0 bases and J by 9 bases, with 21 bases between. Per germline, CDR1 LGHNA and CDR2 YSLEER. The CDR3 has 17 residues. The CDR3 here is CASSQDIGGTGGSEQFF. The DNA of the CDR3 is TGCGCCAGCAGCCAAGATATCGGCGGGACGGGTGGGAGTGAGCAGTTCTTC.

CDR3 in DNA: TGTGCCAGTAGTTTCCGGGGTACTGGGGCCAACGTCCTGACTTTC. Residues: CASSFRGTGANVLTF. This chain joins TRBV19 and TRBJ2-6; weak D call: TRBD2 (5 bases). The CDR3 is 15 amino acids. The germline V gene encodes CDR1 LNHDA and CDR2 SQIVND (reference sequence). Trimming shortened V by 5 bases and J by 2 bases, and 10 bases separated the two germline ends.

This clonotype was observed a handful of times. The chain links TRBV27 to TRBJ1-6, with TRBD1 matching over 10 bases. The CDR3 covers 16 residues. Per germline, CDR1 MNHEY and CDR2 SMNVEV (reference sequence). J was trimmed by 10 bases and V by 4 bases; bases with no gene match: 10. CDR3 in amino acids: CASSSLRTGGESPLHF. The DNA of the CDR3 is TGTGCCAGCAGTTCGCTTAGGACAGGGGGTGAATCACCCCTCCACTTT.

This clonotype was recorded a few times. The V call is TRBV20-1, the J call TRBJ1-5, with D perhaps TRBD1 (5 bases). V was pared by 6 bases and J by 0 bases, with 15 bases between. Per germline, CDR1 DFQATT and CDR2 SNEGSKA (reference sequence). The length of the CDR3 is 15 residues. CDR3 sequence: CSAARGPYSNQPQHF. CDR3 bases: TGCAGTGCCGCAAGGGGCCCGTATAGCAATCAGCCCCAGCATTTT.

Concerning this clonotype: Since a much larger clone is just one base distant, this may be a read error. The V gene is TRBV27, the J gene TRBJ1-5, with 9 bases that match TRBD1. Looked up from germline, CDR1 is MNHEY and CDR2 is SMNVEV (reference sequence). The CDR3 covers 14 residues. The CDR3 sequence is CVSDRQGVGQPQHF. In nucleotides, the CDR3 is TGTGTCAGCGACCGACAGGGGGTAGGACAGCCCCAGCATTTT.

Details on this clonotype: A much larger clone is a single base away; this may be a read error. This chain connects TRBV28 to TRBJ2-7, with 12 bases aligning to TRBD2. The germline V gene encodes CDR1 MDHEN and CDR2 SYDVKM. The V gene end was trimmed by 10 bases and the J gene end by 3 bases; junction bases not matched to a gene: 4. CDR3 length: 13 residues. The CDR3 nucleotides are TGTGCCATCAGGACTAGCGGGATCTACGAGCAGTACTTC. It translates to CAIRTSGIYEQYF.

Concerning this clonotype: The CDR3 does not close with the conserved phenylalanine or tryptophan, likely indicating a read error. The rearrangement uses TRBV28 and TRBJ1-5; perhaps TRBD1 as D (6 bases). The V end was cut by 1 base, the J end by 0 bases, with 16 bases between. The germline gives CDR1 MDHEN, CDR2 SYDVKM. The CDR3 has 18 residues. CDR3 protein: CASSLFHTNRDSNQPQHL. CDR3 DNA sequence: TGTGCCAGCAGTTTATTCCACACTAACAGGGATAGCAATCAGCCCCAGCATCTT.

This clonotype was counted once. This chain links TRBV6-5 with TRBJ2-7; a weak D match, TRBD1 (6 bases). V shed 8 bases and J shed 4 bases, with 15 bases lying between them. The CDR3 totals 13 residues. Germline loops: CDR1 MNHEY, CDR2 SVGAGI. CDR3: CASDQGYWYEQYF. Written as DNA, the CDR3 is TGTGCCAGCGACCAGGGGTATTGGTACGAGCAGTACTTC.

This clonotype has only a few counts. The V call is TRBV29-1, the J call TRBJ2-5; 10 nucleotides agree with TRBD1. Trimming at V came to 4 bases and at J to 9 bases, leaving 11 bases not matched to a gene. CDR3 length equals 14 residues. Germline V gives CDR1 SQVTM, CDR2 ANQGSEA. CDR3 sequence: CSVVTGGYLSAQYF. In DNA form, the CDR3 reads TGCAGCGTTGTGACAGGGGGCTACCTATCGGCCCAGTACTTC.

As concerns this clonotype: One base away lies a much larger clone, so this may be a sequencing read error. V gene TRBV28 combines with J gene TRBJ1-5; D call uncertain. CDR1 is MDHEN and CDR2 is SYDVKM in the germline V gene. Trimming took 5 bases from V and 2 from J, leaving 10 bases between them. CDR3 length equals 14 residues. Here the CDR3 reads CASSIRIRNQPQHF. In DNA form, the CDR3 reads TGTGCCAGCAGTATACGTATCCGCAATCAGCCCCAGCATTTT.

Concerning this clonotype: This may come from a read error, since a much larger clone is one base off. The chain combines TRBV25-1 with TRBJ1-2; D is unclear. This CDR3 contains 13 residues. The germline V gene has CDR1 MGHDK and CDR2 SYGVNS. V lost 3 bases, J lost 3 bases, and 8 bases lay in between. The CDR3 loop is CASSECPHYGYTF. CDR3 DNA sequence: TGTGCCAGCAGTGAGTGTCCCCACTATGGCTACACCTTC.

This clonotype has only a few counts. An end of the junction differs from the germline gene, which may be a read error. V and J are TRBV6-6 and TRBJ2-7, with D perhaps matching TRBD2 (5 bases). Germline assignment: CDR1 MNHNY and CDR2 SVGAGI (reference sequence). This CDR3 spans 14 amino acids. The CDR3 spells CAISGGGHSYEQYF. The DNA for the CDR3 is TGTGCCATCAGTGGTGGCGGGCACTCCTACGAGCAGTACTTC.

This clonotype was detected many times. The chain recombines TRBV20-1 with TRBJ2-3; no clear D gene. Germline V gene data show CDR1 as DFQATT and CDR2 as SNEGSKA (reference sequence). CDR3 length: 14 amino acids. The V end was cut by 0 bases, the J end by 3 bases, with 10 bases between. CDR3 sequence reads: CSARDPVGTDTQYF. In DNA, the CDR3 is TGCAGTGCTAGAGACCCGGTGGGGACAGATACGCAGTATTTT.

There are many counts of this clonotype. This chain uses TRBV7-8 with TRBJ2-7, with a weak D call TRBD1 (6 bases). V gave up 2 bases and J gave up 1 base, with 9 bases separating them. In germline, CDR1 is SGHVS, CDR2 FQNEAQ. There are 14 residues in the CDR3. The CDR3 DNA reads as TGTGCCAGCAGCTTAACGGACAGTTCCTACGAGCAGTACTTC. It codes for CASSLTDSSYEQYF.

This clonotype was counted a few times. This rearrangement joins TRBV6-2 or TRBV6-3 to TRBJ2-7, with D perhaps matching TRBD2 (6 bases). Germline loops: CDR1 MNHEY, CDR2 SVGEGT. The CDR3 is 15 residues long. The V end lost 5 bases, the J end lost 2 bases, and 16 bases lay between the germline ends. CDR3 residues: CASSHGGEPPYEQYF. The CDR3 DNA reads TGTGCCAGCAGTCACGGAGGGGAACCCCCCTACGAGCAGTACTTC.

The chain uses TRBV7-8 and TRBJ2-1, with 12 bases identical to TRBD2. CDR1 and CDR2 from the germline V gene are SGHVS and FQNEAQ. This CDR3 has 15 amino acids. V trimming: 7 bases; J trimming: 8 bases; junction bases outside the gene matches: 9. This chain's CDR3 is CASTPTSGRTDEQFF. The CDR3 DNA follows: TGTGCCAGCACCCCTACTAGCGGGAGGACAGATGAGCAGTTCTTC.

Remarks on this clonotype: A much larger clone differs from this one at a single base, so this may be a read error. V gene TRBV28 combines with J gene TRBJ2-3, with 11 bases lining up with TRBD2. The length of the CDR3 is 15 residues. Germline values: CDR1 MDHEN, CDR2 SYDVKM. This chain's CDR3 is CASSRLAGLTDMQYF. In DNA, the CDR3 is TGTGCCAGCAGTCGACTAGCGGGACTCACAGATATGCAGTATTTT. Looking up the rest from reference TRBV28 and TRBJ2-3 gives the full variable domain: DVKVTQSSRYLVKRTGEKVFLECVQDMDHENMFWYRQDPGLGLRLIYFSYDVKMKEKGDIPEGYSVSREKKERFSLILESASTNQTSMYLCASSRLAGLTDMQYFGPGTRLTVL.

Only one count was recorded for this clonotype. The chain links TRBV18 to TRBJ2-5; D call uncertain. CDR3 size: 13 residues. The germline gives CDR1 KGHSH, CDR2 LQKENI. Trimming shortened V by 3 bases and J by 0 bases, and 5 bases separated the two germline ends. The CDR3 loop is CASSPQYQETQYF. CDR3 coding DNA: TGTGCCAGCTCACCCCAGTACCAAGAGACCCAGTACTTC.

The DNA of the CDR3 is TGTGCCAGCAGCCAAGACGGGACCTCTGGAAACACCATATATTTT. Amino acid sequence: CASSQDGTSGNTIYF. The J gene is TRBJ1-3, the V gene TRBV14, with D tentatively TRBD1 (5 bases). The CDR3 loop spans 15 amino acids. The V end lost 0 bases, the J end lost 0 bases, and 6 bases lay between the germline ends. Per the germline V gene, CDR1 is SGHDN and CDR2 is FVKESK.

To note about this clonotype: At one end the junction does not follow the germline gene, possibly because of a read error. The chain has TRBV20-1 and TRBJ1-1; D gene ambiguous. The CDR3 consists of 12 residues. Germline CDR1 DFQATT, CDR2 SNEGSKA (reference sequence). In DNA form, the CDR3 reads TGCAGTGCTAGAGAGAGGAACACTGAAGGTTTCTTT. Its protein product is CSARERNTEGFF.